The 4 T cell receptor beta chains given below trace back to one sample, sequenced in a study of cytomegalovirus exposure and HLA in healthy donors. The primer mix had 60 Vbeta and 13 Jbeta primers. Clones were sequenced by immunoSEQ multiplex PCR, and TCRdb holds only the in-frame ones, with some missing. The sample holds approximately 140,000 clones; around 81% are singletons and the top ten take around 0.7%. Sample: PBMCs. Source of these receptors: a man between 18 and 29 years old in good health and CMV-seronegative.

The sample holds one count of this clone. The genes are TRBV10-3 and TRBJ1-2; D uncertain. Germline V gene data show CDR1 as ENHRY and CDR2 as SYGVKD. This CDR3 has 14 residues. Trimming pared 6 bases from V and 0 bases from J, leaving 11 bases between. The CDR3 DNA follows: TGTGCCATCAGGGGCCGGGAAACTAACTATGGCTACACCTTC. Translated, it gives CAIRGRETNYGYTF.

This chain connects TRBV7-2 to TRBJ2-4; tentatively, D is TRBD1 (5 bases). With 4 bases removed from V and 7 bases from J, the gap between germline ends came to 8 bases. This CDR3 region has 12 residues. Germline CDR1 and CDR2: SGHTA and FQGNSA. DNA of the CDR3: TGTGCCAGCAGCTCCAGGGTCAACATTCAGTACTTC. Translation gives CASSSRVNIQYF. Combining the CDR3 with reference TRBV7-2 and TRBJ2-4 gives the whole variable domain GAGVSQSPSNKVTEKGKDVELRCDPISGHTALYWYRQSLGQGLEFLIYFQGNSAPDKSGLPSDRFSAERTGGSVSTLTIQRTQQEDSAVYLCASSSRVNIQYFGAGTRLSVL.

J is TRBJ1-2 and V is TRBV27; D is perhaps TRBD1 (5 bases). CDR1 and CDR2 (germline): MNHEY, SMNVEV (reference sequence). V was clipped by 8 bases and J by 4 bases, with 14 bases between them. This CDR3 region has 13 residues. The CDR3 bases are TGTGCCAGCCAGGGCGCCCGAAGCTATGGCTACACCTTC. This gives the protein CASQGARSYGYTF.

The gene calls are TRBV9 and TRBJ1-3; 10 bases fit TRBD1. Germline lookup yields CDR1 SGDLS and CDR2 YYNGEE. Losses at the gene ends were 2 bases for V and 5 bases for J; bases not matched to a gene: 7. The CDR3 extends over 16 amino acids. The CDR3 spells CASSVSMGQGRNTIYF. CDR3 nucleotide sequence: TGTGCCAGCAGCGTTTCCATGGGACAGGGGAGAAACACCATATATTTT.